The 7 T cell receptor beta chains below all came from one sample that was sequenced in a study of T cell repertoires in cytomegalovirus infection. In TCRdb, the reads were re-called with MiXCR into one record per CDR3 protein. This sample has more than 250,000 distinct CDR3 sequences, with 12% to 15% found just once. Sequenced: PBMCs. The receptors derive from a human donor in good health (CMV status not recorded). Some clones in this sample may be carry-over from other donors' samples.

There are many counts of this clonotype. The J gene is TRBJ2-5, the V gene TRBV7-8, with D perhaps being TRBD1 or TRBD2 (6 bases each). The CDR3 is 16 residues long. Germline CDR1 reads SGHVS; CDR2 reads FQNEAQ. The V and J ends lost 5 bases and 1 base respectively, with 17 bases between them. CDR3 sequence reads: CASSPRGGLGQETQYF. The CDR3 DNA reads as TGTGCCAGCAGCCCCCGTGGGGGGCTTGGCCAAGAGACCCAGTACTTC.

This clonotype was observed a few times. CDR3 DNA sequence: TGTGCCAGCAGAGTGCCGGGACTAGCGGGAAATGAGCAGTTCTTC. It translates to CASRVPGLAGNEQFF. The V and J genes are TRBV28 and TRBJ2-1; 13 nucleotides align to TRBD2. CDR1 is MDHEN and CDR2 is SYDVKM in the germline V gene. The CDR3 runs to 15 residues. Trimming at V came to 6 bases and at J to 7 bases, leaving 6 bases not matched to a gene.

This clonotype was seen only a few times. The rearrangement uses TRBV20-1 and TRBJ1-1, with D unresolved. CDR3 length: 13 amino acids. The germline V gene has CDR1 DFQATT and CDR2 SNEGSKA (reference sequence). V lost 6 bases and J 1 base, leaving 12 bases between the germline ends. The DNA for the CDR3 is TGCAGTGCCACCCCGGACCCGAACACTGAAGCTTTCTTT. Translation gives CSATPDPNTEAFF.

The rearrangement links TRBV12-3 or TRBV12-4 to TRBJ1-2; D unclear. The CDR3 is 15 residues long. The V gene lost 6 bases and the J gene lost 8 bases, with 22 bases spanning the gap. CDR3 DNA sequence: TGTGCCAGCAGCCAAGGCGTCCCAGGTGGCAGCGGCTACACCTTC. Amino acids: CASSQGVPGGSGYTF.

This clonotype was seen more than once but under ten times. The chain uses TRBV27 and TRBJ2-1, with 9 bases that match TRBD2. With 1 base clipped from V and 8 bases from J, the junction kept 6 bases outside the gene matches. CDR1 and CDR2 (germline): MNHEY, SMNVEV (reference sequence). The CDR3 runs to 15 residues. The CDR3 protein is CASSLFAGGQDEQFF. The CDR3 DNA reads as TGTGCCAGCAGTTTATTTGCGGGGGGGCAGGATGAGCAGTTCTTC.

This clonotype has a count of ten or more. CDR3 sequence (DNA): TGTGCCAGCAGCTCCCCAGGACTTGCCCAGCATTTT. It yields the protein CASSSPGLAQHF. The gene calls are TRBV7-6 and TRBJ1-5; no clear D. The CDR3 has 12 residues. Germline CDR1 reads SGHVS; CDR2 reads FNYEAQ. V lost 4 bases and J lost 11, with 12 bases in between.

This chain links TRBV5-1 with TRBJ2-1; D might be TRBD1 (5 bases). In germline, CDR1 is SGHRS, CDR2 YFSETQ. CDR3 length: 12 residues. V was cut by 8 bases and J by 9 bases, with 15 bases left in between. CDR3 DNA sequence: TGCGCCAGAAACACAGGCGTTGGTGAGCAGTTCTTC. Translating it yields CARNTGVGEQFF.